A single sample gave rise to the 27 T cell receptor beta chains below, sequenced in a study of spatial heterogeneity in lung cancer. Stated time point: sample taken at primary tumor resection. TCRdb called the 5' RACE reads again in MiXCR, with one record for every CDR3 protein. The sample yields under 13,000 distinct CDR3 sequences, approximately 6.3% seen once. The sequencing used PBMCs, collected at surgery. These receptor sequences come from a male donor with early-stage non-small cell lung cancer.

This clonotype was found a few times. V usage is TRBV12-3 or TRBV12-4 and J usage is TRBJ1-2; 7 nucleotides match TRBD1. The CDR3 has 14 amino acids. Unmatched junction bases numbered 6, after V lost 5 bases and J lost 3 bases. This CDR3 reads CASSQRTGDYGYTF. Written as DNA, the CDR3 is TGTGCCAGCAGTCAACGGACAGGTGACTATGGCTACACCTTC.

Sample share makes this clonotype medium-sized. The chain employs TRBV20-1 and TRBJ1-1; 7 bases align to TRBD1. The V and J ends lost 3 bases and 5 bases, in that order; junction bases with no gene match: 12. CDR1 and CDR2 from the germline V gene are DFQATT and SNEGSKA (reference sequence). The CDR3 spans 15 residues. CDR3 in DNA: TGCAGTGCTAGGCTCGAGGGGGCTGGTAGGACTGAAGCTTTCTTT. Amino acid sequence: CSARLEGAGRTEAFF.

This clonotype was picked up a small number of times. The chain recombines TRBV20-1 with TRBJ1-2, with a weak D call TRBD1 (5 bases). Trimming took off 2 bases at V and 5 bases at J, with 12 bases between the two ends. This CDR3 is built from 13 residues. Germline V gene lookup returns CDR1 DFQATT and CDR2 SNEGSKA (reference sequence). The CDR3 spells CSARSGTEYGYTF. CDR3 DNA: TGCAGTGCTAGATCAGGGACGGAATATGGCTACACCTTC.

This clonotype is deemed medium-sized. The gene calls are TRBV4-1 and TRBJ2-1, with D tentatively TRBD1 or TRBD2 (5 bases each). This CDR3 spans 13 amino acids. Germline V gene lookup returns CDR1 MGHRA and CDR2 YSYEKL. V dropped 4 bases and J dropped 10 bases, with 14 bases sitting between them. Here the CDR3 reads CASSRPPGTEQFF. CDR3 in DNA: TGCGCCAGCAGCCGCCCCCCCGGGACCGAGCAGTTCTTC.

This clonotype is medium-sized within its sample. This chain uses TRBV3-1 with TRBJ2-7; 10 nucleotides align to TRBD2. There are 15 residues in the CDR3. V shed 5 bases, J shed 4 bases, and the junction held 8 bases outside the gene matches. Germline V gene lookup returns CDR1 LGHDT and CDR2 YNNKEL (reference sequence). In nucleotides, the CDR3 is TGTGCCAGCAGCTACGGACTAGCGGAAGTATACGAGCAGTACTTC. Protein sequence: CASSYGLAEVYEQYF.

There are many counts of this clonotype. The chain uses TRBV7-2 and TRBJ1-1; a weak D match, TRBD1 (6 bases). Looked up from germline, CDR1 is SGHTA and CDR2 is FQGNSA. The CDR3 extends over 16 amino acids. The V end lost 4 bases, the J end lost 4 bases, and 19 bases lay between the germline ends. The DNA for the CDR3 is TGTGCCAGCAGCTCGACTCGGGACATTGGGGGCACTGAAGCTTTCTTT. Protein product: CASSSTRDIGGTEAFF.

In its sample, this clonotype ranks as medium-sized. V usage is TRBV28 and J usage is TRBJ2-7; D perhaps matches TRBD2 (5 bases). The CDR3 totals 14 residues. Deletions cut 3 bases from V and 5 bases from J, with 14 bases between. Per germline, CDR1 MDHEN and CDR2 SYDVKM. CDR3 sequence: CASSLVQGSHEQYF. In nucleotides, the CDR3 is TGTGCCAGCAGTTTGGTCCAAGGGAGCCACGAGCAGTACTTC.

Details on this clonotype: A read error is possible here, since a much larger clone lies one base away. V and J are TRBV19 and TRBJ2-1, with a tentative D call TRBD1 (6 bases). Trimming pared 5 bases from V and 6 bases from J, leaving 11 bases between. The V gene's germline CDR1 is LNHDA and CDR2 SQIVND (reference sequence). The CDR3 consists of 13 residues. CDR3 loop: CASSGTGINEQFF. In nucleotides, the CDR3 is TGTGCCAGTAGTGGAACAGGGATCAATGAGCAGTTCTTC.

At least ten counts were recorded for this clonotype. The chain employs TRBV5-1 and TRBJ2-4; D might be TRBD1 or TRBD2, each matching 5 bases. V dropped 2 bases and J dropped 3 bases, with 15 bases sitting between them. Germline CDR1 SGHRS, CDR2 YFSETQ. This CDR3 spans 16 amino acids. The CDR3 region has the DNA TGCGCCAGCAGCTTTTCCCCGTTGGGGGACAAAAACATTCAGTACTTC. Encoded protein: CASSFSPLGDKNIQYF.

V is TRBV7-2 and J is TRBJ2-5; 12 bases match TRBD2. This CDR3 is 15 amino acids long. Germline CDR1 and CDR2: SGHTA and FQGNSA. V was pared by 4 bases and J by 5 bases, with 5 bases of the junction left unmatched. The CDR3 is CASSYSSGGAETQYF. The CDR3 DNA sequence: TGTGCCAGCAGCTATTCTAGCGGGGGGGCCGAGACCCAGTACTTC. The full variable domain, its missing parts supplied by reference TRBV7-2 and TRBJ2-5, is GAGVSQSPSNKVTEKGKDVELRCDPISGHTALYWYRQSLGQGLEFLIYFQGNSAPDKSGLPSDRFSAERTGGSVSTLTIQRTQQEDSAVYLCASSYSSGGAETQYFGPGTRLLVL.

In this sample, this clonotype turned up many times. The chain combines TRBV6-8 with TRBJ1-1; 9 bases are a match to TRBD1. Germline lookup yields CDR1 MNHGY and CDR2 SAAAGT. CDR3 length: 14 amino acids. V shed 6 bases, J shed 1 base, and the junction held 3 bases outside the gene matches. The CDR3: CASSDRGSNTEAFF. The CDR3 DNA is TGTGCCAGCAGCGACAGGGGGTCGAACACTGAAGCTTTCTTT.

This clonotype was observed a few times. The V gene is TRBV18, the J gene TRBJ1-1; D may be TRBD1 (5 bases). Per the germline V gene, CDR1 is KGHSH and CDR2 is LQKENI. This CDR3 spans 15 amino acids. With 5 bases removed from V and 1 base from J, the gap between germline ends came to 14 bases. The CDR3 sequence is CASSGDPSGNTEAFF. The DNA for the CDR3 is TGTGCCAGCTCAGGGGACCCGTCGGGGAACACTGAAGCTTTCTTT.

This clonotype has at least ten counts. The V gene is TRBV20-1, the J gene TRBJ2-4; the D gene is possibly TRBD1 (5 bases). V lost 0 bases and J 7 bases, leaving 10 bases between the germline ends. The germline CDR1 and CDR2 sequences are DFQATT and SNEGSKA (reference sequence). The CDR3 spans 13 residues. The CDR3 DNA sequence: TGCAGTGCTAGAGATCAGGGTTCGAACATTCAGTACTTC. It is translated as CSARDQGSNIQYF.

This clonotype was seen repeatedly, ten times or more. This sequence joins TRBV9 and TRBJ2-2; D is ambiguous. CDR3 length: 12 amino acids. Trimming took 4 bases from V and 5 from J, leaving 6 bases between them. CDR1 is SGDLS, CDR2 YYNGEE, per germline. CDR3 protein: CASSLRTGELFF. The CDR3 coding sequence is TGTGCCAGCAGCCTCAGGACCGGGGAGCTGTTTTTT.

By sample fraction, this clonotype is medium-sized. The V call is TRBV6-2 or TRBV6-3, the J call TRBJ2-1; D may be TRBD2 (6 bases). Germline V gives CDR1 MNHEY, CDR2 SVGEGT. The CDR3 is 14 residues long. V lost 0 bases and J 3 bases, leaving 6 bases between the germline ends. This CDR3 is CASSYSTSYNEQFF. CDR3 in DNA: TGTGCCAGCAGTTACTCGACTAGCTACAATGAGCAGTTCTTC.

This clonotype has at least ten counts. The rearrangement links TRBV9 to TRBJ1-2; D is ambiguous. V was shortened by 0 bases and J by 4 bases, with 10 bases between the two germline ends. CDR1 is SGDLS, CDR2 YYNGEE, per germline. CDR3 length equals 14 residues. The CDR3 reads CASSVDNGFYGYTF. The CDR3, as DNA: TGTGCCAGCAGCGTAGATAATGGTTTCTATGGCTACACCTTC.

The chain is built from TRBV3-1 and TRBJ2-3; D remains ambiguous. This CDR3 has 14 amino acids. The V and J ends lost 6 bases and 2 bases respectively, with 12 bases between them. Germline V CDR1 and CDR2: LGHDT, YNNKEL (reference sequence). The CDR3 spells CASRGEIPTDTQYF. The CDR3 region has the DNA TGTGCCAGCAGGGGCGAGATCCCCACAGATACGCAGTATTTT.

Ten or more counts support this clonotype. The CDR3 DNA reads TGTGCCAGCAGTGGAGGGAACCTCCTTGGAAAACTGTTTTTT. This encodes CASSGGNLLGKLFF. V usage is TRBV28 and J usage is TRBJ1-4; D is unclear. The CDR3 is 14 amino acids. V shed 5 bases and J shed 10 bases, with 17 bases lying between them. Germline CDR1 and CDR2: MDHEN and SYDVKM. Combining the CDR3 with reference TRBV28 and TRBJ1-4 gives the whole variable domain DVKVTQSSRYLVKRTGEKVFLECVQDMDHENMFWYRQDPGLGLRLIYFSYDVKMKEKGDIPEGYSVSREKKERFSLILESASTNQTSMYLCASSGGNLLGKLFFGSGTQLSVL.

Regarding this clonotype: A read error may be the cause here, since a much bigger clone is one base away. The rearrangement uses TRBV5-1 and TRBJ2-7, with 13 bases lining up with TRBD2. Germline CDR1 reads SGHRS; CDR2 reads YFSETQ. The CDR3 consists of 15 residues. The CDR3, as DNA: TGCGCCAGCAGCCCGGGGACTAGCGGGACATACGAGCAGTCCTTC. This encodes CASSPGTSGTYEQSF. The variable domain in full, completed from reference TRBV5-1 and TRBJ2-7, reads KAGVTQTPRYLIKTRGQQVTLSCSPISGHRSVSWYQQTPGQGLQFLFEYFSETQRNKGNFPGRFSGRQFSNSRSEMNVSTLELGDSALYLCASSPGTSGTYEQSFGPGTRLTVT.

This clonotype was counted between two and nine times. V and J are TRBV19 and TRBJ1-5; D might be TRBD1 (6 bases). The CDR3 consists of 14 residues. Trimming took 8 bases from V and 6 from J, leaving 17 bases between them. Germline V gene lookup returns CDR1 LNHDA and CDR2 SQIVND (reference sequence). The CDR3 nucleotides are TGTGCCAGTGAACACGGAGGGGGTAGTCAGCCCCAGCATTTT. Its translation is CASEHGGGSQPQHF. Full variable domain (missing parts from reference TRBV19 and TRBJ1-5): DGGITQSPKYLFRKEGQNVTLSCEQNLNHDAMYWYRQDPGQGLRLIYYSQIVNDFQKGDIAEGYSVSREKKESFPLTVTSAQKNPTAFYLCASEHGGGSQPQHFGDGTRLSIL.

This clonotype was seen many times. This chain joins TRBV11-2 and TRBJ2-2; TRBD2 matches 12 bases. With V trimmed by 2 bases and J by 5 bases, 9 bases remained unmatched. The CDR3 contains 18 residues. Per the germline V gene, CDR1 is SGHAT and CDR2 is FQNNGV. CDR3: CASSLSASGRAGTGELFF. CDR3 sequence (DNA): TGTGCCAGCAGCTTATCGGCTAGCGGGAGGGCCGGGACCGGGGAGCTGTTTTTT. The whole variable domain, remainder taken from reference TRBV11-2 and TRBJ2-2, is EAGVAQSPRYKIIEKRQSVAFWCNPISGHATLYWYQQILGQGPKLLIQFQNNGVVDDSQLPKDRFSAERLKGVDSTLKIQPAKLEDSAVYLCASSLSASGRAGTGELFFGEGSRLTVL.

This clonotype was seen repeatedly, ten times or more. The chain employs TRBV2 and TRBJ1-2; 10 bases map to TRBD1. From germline, CDR1 is SNHLY and CDR2 FYNNEI. V was clipped by 6 bases and J by 2 bases; unmatched bases: 3. This CDR3 is 14 amino acids long. The CDR3 here is CASSRQGANYGYTF. DNA for the CDR3: TGTGCCAGCAGCAGACAGGGGGCAAACTATGGCTACACCTTC. The variable domain in full, with the rest retrieved from reference TRBV2 and TRBJ1-2, is EPEVTQTPSHQVTQMGQEVILRCVPISNHLYFYWYRQILGQKVEFLVSFYNNEISEKSEIFDDQFSVERPDGSNFTLKIRSTKLEDSAMYFCASSRQGANYGYTFGSGTRLTVV.

The chain is built from TRBV6-1 and TRBJ2-1; D may be TRBD2 (6 bases). The V gene lost 1 base and the J gene lost 6 bases, with 7 bases spanning the gap. Germline loops: CDR1 MNHNS, CDR2 SASEGT. CDR3 size: 13 residues. This CDR3 is CASSEGEVNEQFF. The CDR3, as DNA: TGTGCCAGCAGTGAAGGGGAGGTCAATGAGCAGTTCTTC.

This clonotype has a count of ten or more. This chain connects TRBV20-1 to TRBJ2-7, with TRBD2 as a possible D gene (5 bases). Trimming took 3 bases from V and 3 from J, leaving 18 bases between them. The CDR3 sequence is 15 residues long. The germline gives CDR1 DFQATT, CDR2 SNEGSKA (reference sequence). Here the CDR3 reads CSASASIALDYEQYF. Written as DNA, the CDR3 is TGCAGTGCTAGCGCGTCCATAGCGTTAGACTACGAGCAGTACTTC.

The sample holds many counts of this clonotype. The chain couples TRBV5-1 to TRBJ2-7; D unresolved. The CDR3 loop spans 14 amino acids. Germline lookup yields CDR1 SGHRS and CDR2 YFSETQ. V gave up 2 bases and J gave up 2 bases, with 11 bases separating them. CDR3 nucleotide sequence: TGCGCCAGCAGCTTTGATGGCCTCGCCTACGAGCAGTACTTC. This gives the protein CASSFDGLAYEQYF.

The rearrangement joins TRBV30 to TRBJ2-1; 8 bases match TRBD1. V was pared by 2 bases and J by 4 bases, with 7 bases of the junction left unmatched. This CDR3 region has 15 residues. Germline V gives CDR1 GTSNPN, CDR2 SVGIG (reference sequence). CDR3: CAWSRQGSQYNEQFF. Written as DNA, the CDR3 is TGTGCCTGGAGTCGACAGGGGTCCCAATACAATGAGCAGTTCTTC.

This clonotype has ten or more counts. CDR3 in DNA: TGCGCCAGCAGCTTGGAACAGACGACACCCCTCCACTTT. Translation gives CASSLEQTTPLHF. This chain links TRBV5-1 with TRBJ1-6; no definite D call. The CDR3 spans 13 residues. From germline, CDR1 is SGHRS and CDR2 YFSETQ. The ends were cut back, 0 bases at V and 11 bases at J, with 9 bases in the middle.